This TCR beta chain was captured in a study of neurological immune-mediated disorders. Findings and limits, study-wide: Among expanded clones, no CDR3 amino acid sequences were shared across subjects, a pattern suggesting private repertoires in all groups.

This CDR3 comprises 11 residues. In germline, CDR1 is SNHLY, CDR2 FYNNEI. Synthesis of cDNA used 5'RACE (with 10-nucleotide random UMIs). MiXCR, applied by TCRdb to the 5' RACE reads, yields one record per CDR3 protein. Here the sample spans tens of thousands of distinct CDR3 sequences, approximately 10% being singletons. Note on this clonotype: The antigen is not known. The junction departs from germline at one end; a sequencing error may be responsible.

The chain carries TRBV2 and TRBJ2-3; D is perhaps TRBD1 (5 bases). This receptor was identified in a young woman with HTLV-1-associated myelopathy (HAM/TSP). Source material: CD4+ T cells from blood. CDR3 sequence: CASSETATQYF. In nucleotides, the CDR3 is TGTGCCAGCAGTGAGACAGCTACGCAGTATTTT.